This TCR beta chain came from a study of OX40 agonist ivuxolimab in advanced cancers. The CDR3 has 13 residues. CDR1 and CDR2 (germline): SNHLY, FYNNEI. Trimming pared 4 bases from V and 3 bases from J, leaving 10 bases between. This table comes from immunoSEQ multiplex PCR, and its TCRdb copy is limited to in-frame clones, with some not included. The table lists approximately 35,000 clones, 80% to 85% of them singletons, with about a fifth in the top ten. This sequence joins TRBV2 and TRBJ2-7; D perhaps matches TRBD1 (6 bases). The TCR comes from an adult with an advanced solid tumor such as melanoma, head and neck, liver or kidney cancer. The input for sequencing was CD4+ or CD8+ T cells sorted from blood, taken in a trial of the OX40 agonist ivuxolimab. The CDR3 loop is CASSGQADYEQYF. The CDR3 DNA reads TGTGCCAGCAGTGGACAGGCCGACTACGAGCAGTACTTC.